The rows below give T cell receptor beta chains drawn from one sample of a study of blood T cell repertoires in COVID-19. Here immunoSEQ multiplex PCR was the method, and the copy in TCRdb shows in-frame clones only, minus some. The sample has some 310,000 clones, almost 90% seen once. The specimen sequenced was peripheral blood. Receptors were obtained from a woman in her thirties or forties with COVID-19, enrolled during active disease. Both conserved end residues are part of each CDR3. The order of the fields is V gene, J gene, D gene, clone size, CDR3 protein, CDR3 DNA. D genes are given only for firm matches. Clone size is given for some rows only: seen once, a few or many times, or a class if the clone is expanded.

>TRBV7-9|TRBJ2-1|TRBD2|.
CASSLEVGLVVEQFF
TGTGCCAGCAGCTTAGAAGTGGGACTAGTGGTTGAGCAGTTCTTC
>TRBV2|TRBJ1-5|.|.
CASSQDSNQPQHF
TGTGCCAGCAGTCAAGACAGTAATCAGCCCCAGCATTTT
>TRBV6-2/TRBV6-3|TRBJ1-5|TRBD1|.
CASSYLAGQGSNQPQHF
TGTGCCAGCAGTTACTTGGCCGGACAGGGAAGCAATCAGCCCCAGCATTTT
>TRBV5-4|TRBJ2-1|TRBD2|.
CASSEPASGGAYNEQFF
TGTGCCAGCAGCGAGCCCGCTAGCGGGGGGGCCTACAATGAGCAGTTCTTC
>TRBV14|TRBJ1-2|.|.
CASSQVSRYGYTF
TGTGCCAGCAGCCAAGTATCCAGATATGGCTACACCTTC
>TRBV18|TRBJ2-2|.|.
CASSPGQGTGELFF
TGTGCCAGCTCACCAGGGCAGGGCACCGGGGAGCTGTTTTTT
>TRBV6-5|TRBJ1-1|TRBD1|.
CASGYRGSTEAFF
TGTGCCAGCGGATACAGGGGAAGCACTGAAGCTTTCTTT
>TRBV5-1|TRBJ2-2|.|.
CASSLAGNTGELFF
TGCGCCAGCAGCTTGGCAGGGAACACCGGGGAGCTGTTTTTT
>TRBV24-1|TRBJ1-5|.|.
CATSARGGQPQHF
TGTGCCACCAGTGCGAGGGGGGGCCAGCCCCAGCATTTT
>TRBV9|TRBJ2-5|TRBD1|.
CASSETGGVWETQYF
TGTGCCAGCAGCGAAACAGGGGGCGTCTGGGAGACCCAGTACTTC
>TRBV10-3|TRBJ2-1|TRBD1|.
CAISEPDRDRSNEQFF
TGTGCCATCAGTGAACCCGACAGGGACCGGTCCAATGAGCAGTTCTTC
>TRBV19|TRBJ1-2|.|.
CASRPGGNYGYTF
TGTGCCAGTCGCCCCGGAGGTAACTATGGCTACACCTTC
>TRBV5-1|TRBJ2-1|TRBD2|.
CASSHTGTSGFEQFF
TGCGCCAGCAGCCACACCGGGACTAGCGGGTTTGAGCAGTTCTTC
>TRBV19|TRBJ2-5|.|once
CASRLDKSQETQYF
TGTGCCAGTAGGCTCGACAAGAGCCAAGAGACCCAGTACTTC
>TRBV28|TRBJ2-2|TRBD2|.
CASSLPSGRARGTGELFF
TGTGCCAGCAGTTTACCTAGCGGGAGGGCAAGGGGCACCGGGGAGCTGTTTTTT
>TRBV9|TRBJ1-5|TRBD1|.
CASSVGTVASQPQHF
TGTGCCAGCAGCGTTGGGACAGTAGCGAGTCAGCCCCAGCATTTT
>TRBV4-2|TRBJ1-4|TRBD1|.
CASSQGRGQGNEKLFF
TGTGCCAGCAGCCAGGGGAGGGGACAGGGGAATGAAAAACTGTTTTTT
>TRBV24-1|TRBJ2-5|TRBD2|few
CATSDLAGQETQYF
TGTGCCACCAGTGATTTAGCGGGACAAGAGACCCAGTACTTC
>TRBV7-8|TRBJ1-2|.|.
CASSPGGGYGYTF
TGTGCCAGCAGCCCCGGGGGTGGGTATGGCTACACCTTC
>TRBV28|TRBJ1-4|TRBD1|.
CASCRGTPGREKLFF
TGTGCCAGCTGCAGGGGGACGCCGGGTAGGGAAAAACTGTTTTTT
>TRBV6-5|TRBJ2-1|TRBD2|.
CASSQPGLGGGEQFF
TGTGCCAGCAGTCAACCGGGACTAGGGGGGGGTGAGCAGTTCTTC
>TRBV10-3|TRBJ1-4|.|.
CAISESGGNEKLFF
TGTGCCATCAGTGAGTCCGGCGGTAATGAAAAACTGTTTTTT
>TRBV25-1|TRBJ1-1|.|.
CASSEGQTTEAFF
TGTGCCAGCAGTGAAGGACAGACCACTGAAGCTTTCTTT
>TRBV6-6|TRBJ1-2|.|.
CASSYLGQIFNYGYTF
TGTGCCAGCAGTTACCTTGGACAGATCTTTAACTATGGCTACACCTTC
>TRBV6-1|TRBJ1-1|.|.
CASSDRQKSNTEAFF
TGTGCCAGCAGTGATCGACAGAAGAGTAACACTGAAGCTTTCTTT
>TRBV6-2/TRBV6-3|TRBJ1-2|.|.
CASSDRTNYGYTF
TGTGCCAGCAGCGACAGGACCAACTATGGCTACACCTTC
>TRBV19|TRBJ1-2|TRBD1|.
CASSIDLRTGLYYGYTF
TGTGCCAGTAGTATAGATCTCCGGACAGGGCTATACTATGGCTACACCTTC
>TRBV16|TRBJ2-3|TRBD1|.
CASSQRGQGVADTQYF
TGTGCCAGCAGCCAGCGGGGACAGGGAGTTGCAGATACGCAGTATTTT
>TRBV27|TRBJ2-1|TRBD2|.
CASSLYDGGAEEQFF
TGTGCCAGCAGTTTATATGACGGGGGGGCCGAAGAGCAGTTCTTC
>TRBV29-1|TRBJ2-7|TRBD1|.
CSVAGTGGYQTYEQYF
TGCAGCGTTGCCGGGACAGGGGGCTATCAAACGTACGAGCAGTACTTC
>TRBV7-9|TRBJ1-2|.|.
CASSPNRQGLDGYTF
TGTGCCAGCAGCCCCAATAGGCAGGGGCTGGATGGCTACACCTTC
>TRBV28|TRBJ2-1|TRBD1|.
CASSSPGTGASWGNEQFF
TGTGCCAGCAGTTCCCCCGGGACAGGCGCTAGTTGGGGCAATGAGCAGTTCTTC
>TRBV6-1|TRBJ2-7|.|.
CASSEFGAQGLYEQYF
TGTGCCAGCAGTGAATTTGGGGCTCAGGGGCTATACGAGCAGTACTTC
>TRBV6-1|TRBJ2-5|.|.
CASSGAGFRETQYF
TGTGCCAGCAGTGGAGCGGGCTTTAGGGAGACCCAGTACTTC
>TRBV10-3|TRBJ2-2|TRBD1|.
CAIRRTGERNTGELFF
TGTGCCATCAGGAGAACAGGGGAGAGGAACACCGGGGAGCTGTTTTTT
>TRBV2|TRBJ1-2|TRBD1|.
CASTLGQRYGYTF
TGTGCCAGCACTCTGGGACAGCGCTATGGCTACACCTTC
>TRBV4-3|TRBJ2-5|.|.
CASSHRLTRPETQYF
TGCGCCAGCAGCCACAGACTGACCCGCCCGGAGACCCAGTACTTC
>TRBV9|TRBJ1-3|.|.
CASSVSFQGSGNTIYF
TGTGCCAGCAGCGTGAGTTTTCAGGGTTCTGGAAACACCATATATTTT
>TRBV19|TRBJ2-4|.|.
CASSTPGWKDLAKNIQYF
TGTGCCAGTAGTACCCCCGGATGGAAGGACTTAGCCAAAAACATTCAGTACTTC
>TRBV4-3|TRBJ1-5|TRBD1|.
CASSQETGGGNQPQHF
TGCGCCAGCAGCCAAGAAACAGGGGGAGGCAATCAGCCCCAGCATTTT
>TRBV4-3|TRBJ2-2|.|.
CASSQEGARGTGELFF
TGCGCCAGCAGCCAAGAGGGGGCGCGAGGCACCGGGGAGCTGTTTTTT
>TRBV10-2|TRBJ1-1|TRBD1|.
CASRGDSEAFF
TGCGCCAGCAGGGGGGACAGCGAAGCTTTCTTT
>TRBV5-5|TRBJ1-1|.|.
CASSHFGGVNTEAFF
TGTGCCAGCAGCCACTTTGGAGGGGTGAACACTGAAGCTTTCTTT
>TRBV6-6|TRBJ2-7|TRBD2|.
CASSLTSGKREQYF
TGTGCCAGCAGCCTGACTAGCGGCAAACGCGAGCAGTACTTC
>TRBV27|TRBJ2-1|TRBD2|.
CASSLLGGGANNEQFF
TGTGCCAGCAGTTTACTGGGCGGGGGGGCCAACAATGAGCAGTTCTTC
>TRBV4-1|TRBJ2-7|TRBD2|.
CASSQESPGGGDYEQYF
TGCGCCAGCAGCCAAGAATCCCCGGGGGGAGGGGACTACGAGCAGTACTTC
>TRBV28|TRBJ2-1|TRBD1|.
CASSFRGPPNEQFF
TGTGCCAGCAGTTTCAGGGGGCCCCCCAATGAGCAGTTCTTC
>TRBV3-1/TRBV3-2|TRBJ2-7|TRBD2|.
CASSPREGPYEQYF
TGTGCCAGCAGCCCTCGGGAGGGACCCTACGAGCAGTACTTC
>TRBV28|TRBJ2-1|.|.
CASSLILASYNEQFF
TGTGCCAGCAGCCTCATTTTAGCCTCTTACAATGAGCAGTTCTTC
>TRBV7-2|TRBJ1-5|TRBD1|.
CASSSDRGQPQHF
TGTGCCAGCAGCTCGGACAGGGGGCAGCCCCAGCATTTT
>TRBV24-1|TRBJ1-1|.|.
CATSESGGGANTEAFF
TGTGCCACCAGTGAGTCGGGGGGAGGCGCGAACACTGAAGCTTTCTTT
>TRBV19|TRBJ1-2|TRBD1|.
CASSVGQGDYGYTF
TGTGCCAGTAGTGTGGGACAGGGGGACTATGGCTACACCTTC